The 3 T cell receptor beta chains listed next were all sequenced from one sample in a study of blood T cell repertoires in COVID-19. TCRdb's copy holds only in-frame clones and misses some; the assay was immunoSEQ multiplex PCR. The sample has over 90,000 clones, about 87% seen once. Sequenced: peripheral blood. The receptors shown here come from a human donor in a cohort sampled during active COVID-19.

The chain carries TRBV4-1 and TRBJ1-1, with D possibly matching TRBD1 (5 bases). The CDR3 totals 19 residues. Germline CDR1 and CDR2: MGHRA and YSYEKL. V lost 4 bases, J lost 1 base, and 25 bases lay in between. The CDR3 DNA reads as TGCGCCAGCAGCCCCACACGCGAGACAGCCATGGGATCGAACACTGAAGCTTTCTTT. Amino acids: CASSPTRETAMGSNTEAFF.

This clone was found once. The J gene is TRBJ2-5, the V gene TRBV9, with TRBD1 identical over 7 bases. After removal of 2 bases from V and 1 base from J, the junction contained 5 bases not matched to a gene. The CDR3 contains 15 residues. Germline CDR1 SGDLS, CDR2 YYNGEE. The CDR3 is CASSVGTVGQETQYF. DNA of the CDR3: TGTGCCAGCAGCGTGGGGACAGTTGGCCAAGAGACCCAGTACTTC. Complete variable domain (other parts from reference TRBV9 and TRBJ2-5): DSGVTQTPKHLITATGQRVTLRCSPRSGDLSVYWYQQSLDQGLQFLIQYYNGEERAKGNILERFSAQQFPDLHSELNLSSLELGDSALYFCASSVGTVGQETQYFGPGTRLLVL.

The rearrangement links TRBV6-6 to TRBJ2-7, with 10 bases identical to TRBD1. This CDR3 has 16 residues. J lost 1 base, V lost 6 bases, and 9 bases had no gene match. Looked up from germline, CDR1 is MNHNY and CDR2 is SVGAGI (reference sequence). This CDR3 reads CASSKGGTGVSYEQYF. The CDR3 nucleotides read TGTGCCAGCAGCAAGGGAGGGACAGGGGTTTCCTACGAGCAGTACTTC.